These 19 T cell receptor beta chains were sequenced from one sample in a study of CD8 T cells in ankylosing spondylitis. From the 5' RACE reads, TCRdb called clonotypes with MiXCR, one entry per CDR3 protein. The sample includes some 840,000 distinct CDR3 sequences, about an eighth of them seen just once. Study findings and constraints: A motif of several highly homologous TCR beta variants was seen as apparently characteristic of ankylosing spondylitis blood.

Which antigens these TCRs recognize remains unknown. The sample consisted of blood, either unsorted or a sorted T cell fraction (not recorded which). These receptors were taken from a male donor with ankylosing spondylitis.

This clonotype was seen more than once but under ten times. V is TRBV20-1 and J is TRBJ2-5, with 8 bases lining up with TRBD2. In germline, CDR1 is DFQATT, CDR2 SNEGSKA (reference sequence). Unmatched junction bases numbered 7, after V lost 7 bases and J lost 3 bases. CDR3 length: 13 amino acids. The CDR3: CSVPWTSKETQYF. The CDR3 nucleotides are TGCAGTGTCCCGTGGACTAGCAAAGAGACCCAGTACTTC.

This chain joins TRBV6-1 and TRBJ2-1, with D possibly being TRBD1 or TRBD2 (5 bases each). CDR1 and CDR2 from the germline V gene are MNHNS and SASEGT. The ends were cut back, 3 bases at V and 7 bases at J, with 19 bases in the middle. The CDR3 contains 16 residues. CDR3: CASSDPRGGRINEQFF. The CDR3 DNA follows: TGTGCCAGCAGTGACCCCCGGGGCGGCAGGATAAATGAGCAGTTCTTC.

The CDR3 spells CASSYLKGYGYTF. The CDR3 DNA is TGTGCCAGCAGTTACTTAAAGGGCTATGGCTACACCTTC. This sequence joins TRBV6-5 and TRBJ1-2; no reliable D call. Germline CDR1 reads MNHEY; CDR2 reads SVGAGI. Trimming pared 1 base from V and 4 bases from J, leaving 7 bases between. This CDR3 contains 13 residues.

This clonotype was counted at least ten times. The rearrangement links TRBV18 to TRBJ2-4; 7 bases are a match to TRBD1. This CDR3 region has 15 residues. Trimming took 5 bases from V and 3 from J; bases not matched to a gene: 7. Germline values: CDR1 KGHSH, CDR2 LQKENI. The CDR3 reads CASSSTGAVKNIQYF. DNA of the CDR3: TGTGCCAGCTCATCTACAGGGGCTGTCAAAAACATTCAGTACTTC.

The chain is built from TRBV4-2 and TRBJ2-7, with D possibly matching TRBD2 (5 bases). Trimming removed 0 bases at V and 4 bases at J, with 7 bases between. The CDR3 runs to 13 residues. Germline V lookup: CDR1 LGHNA, CDR2 YNFKEQ. The CDR3 nucleotides read TGTGCCAGCAGCCAAGAACGGGGATACGAGCAGTACTTC. Translated: CASSQERGYEQYF.

This clonotype was observed a few times. The chain combines TRBV7-6 with TRBJ2-1; 12 bases are a match to TRBD2. Germline CDR1 reads SGHVS; CDR2 reads FNYEAQ. The CDR3 is 18 residues long. V lost 2 bases, J lost 0 bases, and 5 bases stayed unmatched. CDR3 coding DNA: TGTGCCAGCAGCTTAAGGCCTAGCGGGGGGGTCTCCTACAATGAGCAGTTCTTC. Translation: CASSLRPSGGVSYNEQFF.

The CDR3 is CSVGRLNLNTDTQYF. The CDR3 DNA reads TGCAGCGTTGGAAGGCTTAATCTAAACACAGATACGCAGTATTTT. V is TRBV29-1 and J is TRBJ2-3; D is uncertain. CDR3 length: 15 amino acids. Germline CDR1 SQVTM, CDR2 ANQGSEA. Trimming took off 4 bases at V and 2 bases at J, with 16 bases between the two ends.

This clonotype has ten or more counts. CDR3 coding DNA: TGTGCCAGCAGCTTAGGACTAGCGAACAATGAGCAGTTCTTC. Translating it yields CASSLGLANNEQFF. This chain links TRBV7-2 with TRBJ2-1; 8 bases are a match to TRBD2. V lost 1 base to trimming and J lost 5 bases; unmatched junction nucleotides: 1. This CDR3 contains 14 residues. CDR1 SGHTA and CDR2 FQGNSA come from the germline V gene.

This clonotype was recorded at least ten times. The genes are TRBV20-1 and TRBJ1-2, with D unclear. With 4 bases removed from V and 0 bases from J, the gap between germline ends came to 9 bases. Germline V CDR1 and CDR2: DFQATT, SNEGSKA (reference sequence). CDR3 size: 13 residues. CDR3 region: CSAIAGANYGYTF. The CDR3 DNA is TGCAGTGCTATCGCTGGGGCTAACTATGGCTACACCTTC.

Only a few counts were recorded for this clonotype. The chain employs TRBV5-1 and TRBJ1-1; D perhaps matches TRBD1 (6 bases). The CDR3 totals 15 residues. Per germline, CDR1 SGHRS and CDR2 YFSETQ. V lost 4 bases and J lost 3, with 16 bases in between. In DNA form, the CDR3 reads TGCGCCAGCAGCCCGGGGGCGAGTGATGACACTGAAGCTTTCTTT. Its protein product is CASSPGASDDTEAFF.

This chain connects TRBV20-1 to TRBJ1-2, with 7 bases identical to TRBD1. J was trimmed by 2 bases and V by 6 bases; bases with no gene match: 6. Germline V gene lookup returns CDR1 DFQATT and CDR2 SNEGSKA (reference sequence). The CDR3 length is 13 residues. The DNA of the CDR3 is TGCAGTGCCTTGACAGGGCCCAACTATGGCTACACCTTC. Protein sequence: CSALTGPNYGYTF.

The DNA for the CDR3 is TGTGCCAGCAGTTCGTCCAGGGGCCGGGGCTACACCTTC. Translating gives CASSSSRGRGYTF. J is TRBJ1-2 and V is TRBV28, with D maybe TRBD1 (6 bases). This CDR3 region has 13 residues. CDR1 is MDHEN, CDR2 SYDVKM, per germline. The V end lost 4 bases, the J end lost 8 bases, and 14 bases lay between the germline ends.

DNA of the CDR3: TGCAGTGCTGCAACCGGGACAGGGGGAAACACCATATATTTT. It specifies CSAATGTGGNTIYF. The chain carries TRBV20-1 and TRBJ1-3; 9 bases match TRBD1. The length of the CDR3 is 14 residues. V was clipped by 5 bases and J by 4 bases; unmatched bases: 6. Germline values: CDR1 DFQATT, CDR2 SNEGSKA (reference sequence).

The V and J genes are TRBV14 and TRBJ1-1; D is possibly TRBD1 (5 bases). Trimming removed 1 base at V and 0 bases at J, with 12 bases between. The CDR3 covers 16 residues. Germline V CDR1 and CDR2: SGHDN, FVKESK. CDR3 protein: CASSQVSGGMNTEAFF. The CDR3 bases are TGTGCCAGCAGCCAAGTTTCGGGGGGGATGAACACTGAAGCTTTCTTT.

J is TRBJ2-7 and V is TRBV20-1; TRBD2 matches at 7 bases. This CDR3 comprises 13 residues. J gave up 4 bases and V 5 bases, and 8 bases lay outside the gene matches. CDR1 and CDR2 from the germline V gene are DFQATT and SNEGSKA (reference sequence). In DNA form, the CDR3 reads TGCAGTGCTCGCGGGGAGGGCCGGTACGAGCAGTACTTC. It codes for CSARGEGRYEQYF.

The rearrangement joins TRBV28 to TRBJ2-7; perhaps TRBD1 as D (6 bases). V was clipped by 2 bases and J by 2 bases, with 13 bases between them. This CDR3 has 15 amino acids. Per the germline V gene, CDR1 is MDHEN and CDR2 is SYDVKM. For the CDR3, the DNA is TGTGCCAGCAGTTTAGAGGGGGATTGGGCCTACGAGCAGTACTTC. This codes for CASSLEGDWAYEQYF.

This clonotype was found a few times. The J gene is TRBJ2-7, the V gene TRBV9; TRBD2 matches at 8 bases. V was pared by 3 bases and J by 0 bases, with 5 bases of the junction left unmatched. This CDR3 is built from 15 residues. Germline V gene lookup returns CDR1 SGDLS and CDR2 YYNGEE. CDR3 coding DNA: TGTGCCAGCAGCGCAGGCGGGGGGAACTCCTACGAGCAGTACTTC. This codes for CASSAGGGNSYEQYF.

The chain is built from TRBV7-2 and TRBJ2-3; TRBD2 agrees at 7 bases. Germline CDR1 SGHTA, CDR2 FQGNSA. The ends lost 6 bases at V and 6 bases at J; junction bases unmatched: 15. This CDR3 has 16 residues. The CDR3 nucleotides read TGTGCCAGCAGTTCCCAGAGGGCGGGAGCGGGTGATACGCAGTATTTT. This translates into CASSSQRAGAGDTQYF.

This clonotype was seen ten or more times. The V call is TRBV27, the J call TRBJ1-6; D is ambiguous. This CDR3 region has 15 residues. CDR1 and CDR2 from the germline V gene are MNHEY and SMNVEV (reference sequence). V dropped 6 bases and J dropped 0 bases, with 9 bases sitting between them. The CDR3, as DNA: TGTGCCAGCAGCGGGGTTAGCTCCTATAATTCACCCCTCCACTTT. Its translation is CASSGVSSYNSPLHF.